The text below deals with one T cell receptor (beta chain). Some clones are missing from TCRdb's copy, which holds only in-frame ones; the method was immunoSEQ multiplex PCR. Here the sample spans fewer than 75,000 clones, about nine tenths being singletons. This sample was included in a study of OX40 agonist ivuxolimab in advanced cancers. The sample was CD4+ or CD8+ T cells sorted from blood, taken in a trial of the OX40 agonist ivuxolimab. The receptor's source is an adult with an advanced solid tumor such as melanoma, head and neck, liver or kidney cancer.

The CDR3 protein is CASRLAGGPTDTQYF. CDR3 coding DNA: TGTGCCAGCAGGCTAGCGGGAGGGCCCACAGATACGCAGTATTTT. The chain uses TRBV6-1 and TRBJ2-3, with 12 bases fitting TRBD2. The germline V gene has CDR1 MNHNS and CDR2 SASEGT. The CDR3 length is 15 residues. J gave up 2 bases and V 6 bases, and 3 bases lay outside the gene matches.